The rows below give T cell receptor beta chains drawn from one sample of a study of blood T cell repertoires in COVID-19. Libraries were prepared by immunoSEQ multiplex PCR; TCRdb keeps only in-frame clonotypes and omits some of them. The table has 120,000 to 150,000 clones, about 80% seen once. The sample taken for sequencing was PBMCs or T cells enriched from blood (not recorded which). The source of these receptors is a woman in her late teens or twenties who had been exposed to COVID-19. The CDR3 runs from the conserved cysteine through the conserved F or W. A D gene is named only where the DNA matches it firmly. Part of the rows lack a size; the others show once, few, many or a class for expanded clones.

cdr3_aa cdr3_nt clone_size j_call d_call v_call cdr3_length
CASSRYGLAGGSYNEQFF TGTGCCAGCAGCCGATACGGACTAGCGGGAGGAAGCTACAATGAGCAGTTCTTC NA TRBJ2-1 TRBD2 TRBV4-2 18
CASSLKREDEQYF TGTGCCAGCAGCTTAAAGCGGGAGGACGAGCAGTACTTC NA TRBJ2-7 TRBD2 TRBV7-9 13
CASSRPADYEQYF TGCGCCAGCTCCCGTCCGGCGGACTACGAGCAGTACTTC few TRBJ2-7 NA TRBV23-1 13
CASSLLAGEEHEQYF TGTGCCAGCAGCCTACTAGCGGGGGAAGAGCACGAGCAGTACTTC NA TRBJ2-7 TRBD2 TRBV6-5 15
CASSQTDGGNQPQHF TGTGCCAGCAGTCAGACAGATGGAGGGAATCAGCCCCAGCATTTT NA TRBJ1-5 NA TRBV2 15
CASSIAGTGNTEAFF TGTGCCAGTAGTATCGCCGGGACAGGGAACACTGAAGCTTTCTTT NA TRBJ1-1 TRBD1 TRBV19 15
CASSDSAGGVNEQFF TGTGCCAGCAGTGACTCCGCGGGAGGGGTCAATGAGCAGTTCTTC NA TRBJ2-1 TRBD2 TRBV6-4 15
CASSNFEMRASNYGYTF TGTGCCAGCTCAAATTTTGAGATGAGGGCATCTAACTATGGCTACACCTTC NA TRBJ1-2 NA TRBV18 17
CAGSTGDEYGYTF TGTGCCGGATCCACAGGGGATGAATATGGCTACACCTTC NA TRBJ1-2 TRBD1 TRBV2 13
CASSEFSGNEQYF TGTGCCAGCAGTGAATTTTCGGGGAACGAGCAGTACTTC NA TRBJ2-7 NA TRBV2 13
CASRPSGSRANEQFF TGTGCCAGCAGACCTAGCGGGTCGAGGGCTAATGAGCAGTTCTTC NA TRBJ2-1 TRBD2 TRBV7-8 15
CASSLSGATNQPQHF TGTGCCAGCAGTTTATCAGGGGCAACCAATCAGCCCCAGCATTTT NA TRBJ1-5 NA TRBV27 15
CASSIVSQGSSPLHF TGTGCCAGTAGTATAGTTTCCCAGGGGTCTTCACCCCTCCACTTT NA TRBJ1-6 NA TRBV19 15
CASSFPGLAGYTGELFF TGTGCCAGCAGCTTCCCCGGACTAGCGGGGTACACCGGGGAGCTGTTTTTT NA TRBJ2-2 TRBD2 TRBV5-6 17
CASSPRGDTEAFF TGTGCCAGCAGCCCCAGGGGGGACACTGAAGCTTTCTTT NA TRBJ1-1 TRBD1 TRBV14 13
CASSPIWGDGYTF TGTGCCAGCAGCCCTATATGGGGGGATGGCTACACCTTC NA TRBJ1-2 NA TRBV7-2 13
CASSYPTSYEQYF TGTGCCAGCAGTTACCCTACTTCCTACGAGCAGTACTTC NA TRBJ2-7 NA TRBV6-2/TRBV6-3 13
CASSYSRGNTEAFF TGTGCCAGCAGTTACTCACGGGGTAACACTGAAGCTTTCTTT once TRBJ1-1 NA TRBV6-2/TRBV6-3 14
CASRQGPYNEQFF TGCGCCAGTAGACAGGGGCCCTACAATGAGCAGTTCTTC NA TRBJ2-1 TRBD1 TRBV5-1 13
CASSLGGANQPQHF TGTGCCAGCAGCTTAGGGGGAGCCAATCAGCCCCAGCATTTT NA TRBJ1-5 NA TRBV7-9 14